Presented here are 32 T cell receptor beta chains from one specimen sequenced in a study of T cell responses to AZD1222 COVID-19 vaccine. Assay: immunoSEQ multiplex PCR; the TCRdb copy retains only in-frame clones and omits some. This table holds around 140,000 clones, 75% to 95% found once. Sequenced here: peripheral blood, sampled on day 0 of AZD1222 vaccination. The receptors originated from an adult in good health.

The chain links TRBV7-8 to TRBJ2-7, with 9 positions matching TRBD2. Trimming took 3 bases from V and 7 from J; bases not matched to a gene: 10. The CDR3 totals 15 residues. Germline V lookup: CDR1 SGHVS, CDR2 FQNEAQ. CDR3 nucleotides: TGTGCCAGCAGCTTCCCCGCGGGAGGGCCGGGTGAGCAGTACTTC. Translation gives CASSFPAGGPGEQYF.

This chain uses TRBV24-1 with TRBJ2-3; 10 positions match TRBD2. The germline V gene has CDR1 KGHDR and CDR2 SFDVKD. With 3 bases clipped from V and 4 bases from J, the junction kept 12 bases outside the gene matches. This CDR3 spans 18 amino acids. The CDR3 region has the DNA TGTGCCACCAGTGATGACCCCCCTAGCGGGGGAGGTTCAGATACGCAGTATTTT. Amino acid sequence: CATSDDPPSGGGSDTQYF.

V usage is TRBV6-5 and J usage is TRBJ1-1; D is possibly TRBD1 (6 bases). Germline loops: CDR1 MNHEY, CDR2 SVGAGI. The CDR3 spans 15 residues. Trimming stripped 5 bases from V and 4 bases from J, with 17 bases between. CDR3 DNA: TGTGCCAGCAGTACGGCCCGACAGGCGATCACTGAAGCTTTCTTT. Translation gives CASSTARQAITEAFF.

V usage is TRBV12-3 or TRBV12-4 and J usage is TRBJ2-1; D gene unclear. This CDR3 contains 11 residues. The germline V and J ends were trimmed by 8 bases and 15 bases, with 17 bases remaining between them. CDR3 region: CASSPAFYPFF. The CDR3 coding sequence is TGTGCCAGCTCCCCAGCCTTTTATCCGTTCTTC.

The chain carries TRBV6-4 and TRBJ1-1; D perhaps matches TRBD1 (5 bases). The CDR3 contains 14 residues. CDR1 MRHNA and CDR2 SNTAGT come from the germline V gene. V shed 4 bases and J shed 3 bases, with 12 bases lying between them. This CDR3 is CASSGRAGDTEAFF. DNA of the CDR3: TGTGCCAGCAGTGGCAGGGCGGGGGACACTGAAGCTTTCTTT.

The chain uses TRBV30 and TRBJ2-5; D might be TRBD2 (5 bases). CDR1 GTSNPN and CDR2 SVGIG come from the germline V gene (reference sequence). This CDR3 is built from 15 residues. V dropped 3 bases and J dropped 5 bases, with 19 bases sitting between them. In nucleotides, the CDR3 is TGTGCCTGGAGCCCCCCTCGGGGAAATTGGGAGACCCAGTACTTC. Translating it yields CAWSPPRGNWETQYF.

The V and J genes are TRBV2 and TRBJ2-1; D gene ambiguous. This CDR3 has 12 residues. Trimming took 2 bases from V and 7 from J, leaving 6 bases between them. Germline V gene data show CDR1 as SNHLY and CDR2 as FYNNEI. CDR3: CASSERLNEQFF. The CDR3 DNA sequence: TGTGCCAGCAGTGAAAGGCTAAATGAGCAGTTCTTC.

The CDR3, as DNA: TGTGCCAGCGGGCGGGGTCATAGCACAGATACGCAGTATTTT. Translating gives CASGRGHSTDTQYF. The chain recombines TRBV7-2 with TRBJ2-3, with D tentatively TRBD2 (6 bases). CDR1 SGHTA and CDR2 FQGNSA come from the germline V gene. Trimming left V 8 bases short and J 0 bases short, with 12 bases between. CDR3 length equals 14 residues.

The V call is TRBV5-1, the J call TRBJ1-1; maybe TRBD1 (5 bases). Germline assignment: CDR1 SGHRS and CDR2 YFSETQ. The CDR3 consists of 13 residues. V was clipped by 6 bases and J by 8 bases, with 17 bases between them. CDR3 sequence (DNA): TGCGCCAGCACCAAGGAAAGGGGTGTCGAAGCTTTCTTT. Residues: CASTKERGVEAFF.

CDR3 bases: TGTGCCAGCAGTGGGAGGACAGGGAGAATCTATGGCTACACCTTC. Amino acid sequence: CASSGRTGRIYGYTF. The gene calls are TRBV27 and TRBJ1-2; 8 positions agree with TRBD1. Germline CDR1 is MNHEY and CDR2 is SMNVEV (reference sequence). V was clipped by 5 bases and J by 4 bases; unmatched bases: 9. This CDR3 contains 15 residues.

The chain links TRBV6-5 to TRBJ1-6; the D is unclear. Germline assignment: CDR1 MNHEY and CDR2 SVGAGI. The germline V and J ends were trimmed by 0 bases and 8 bases, with 11 bases remaining between them. This CDR3 has 15 amino acids. In DNA form, the CDR3 reads TGTGCCAGCAGTTACTCGGTGCTCAGCCATTCACCCCTCCACTTT. Encoded protein: CASSYSVLSHSPLHF.

V usage is TRBV27 and J usage is TRBJ2-7, with D perhaps matching TRBD1 (6 bases). The CDR3 sequence is 16 residues long. Trimming shortened V by 6 bases and J by 12 bases, and 30 bases separated the two germline ends. The germline CDR1 and CDR2 sequences are MNHEY and SMNVEV (reference sequence). DNA for the CDR3: TGTGCCAGCAGACACAGGGACCGACAATATTGGGGTAGTTTGTACTTC. Encoded protein: CASRHRDRQYWGSLYF.

The chain joins TRBV27 to TRBJ2-7; TRBD1 agrees at 12 bases. Germline values: CDR1 MNHEY, CDR2 SMNVEV (reference sequence). The V segment lost 4 bases and the J segment 5 bases; nucleotides outside the gene matches: 3. The CDR3 extends over 14 amino acids. The CDR3: CASSYGTGGDEQYF. The CDR3, as DNA: TGTGCCAGCAGTTATGGGACAGGGGGCGACGAGCAGTACTTC.

The rearrangement uses TRBV19 and TRBJ1-5; perhaps TRBD1 as D (5 bases). CDR1 is LNHDA and CDR2 is SQIVND in the germline V gene (reference sequence). CDR3 length equals 15 residues. V was shortened by 3 bases and J by 6 bases, with 15 bases between the two germline ends. The CDR3 DNA reads as TGTGCCAGTAGTATTCAGAGGGGTGTGAGTCAGCCCCAGCATTTT. It yields the protein CASSIQRGVSQPQHF.

The chain couples TRBV7-3 to TRBJ2-1; TRBD2 aligns across 8 bases. V was pared by 2 bases and J by 5 bases, with 11 bases of the junction left unmatched. From germline, CDR1 is SGHTA and CDR2 FQGTGA. The CDR3 contains 17 residues. CDR3: CASSLSHRTSPNNEQFF. The CDR3 nucleotides are TGTGCCAGCAGCTTATCTCATCGGACTAGCCCCAACAATGAGCAGTTCTTC.

V is TRBV6-5 and J is TRBJ1-2; 8 bases are shared with TRBD1. In germline, CDR1 is MNHEY, CDR2 SVGAGI. The trim removed 5 bases at V and 0 bases at J, leaving 2 bases unmatched. The CDR3 covers 14 residues. CDR3 sequence (DNA): TGTGCCAGCAGTCCGACAGGGGCTAACTATGGCTACACCTTC. This gives the protein CASSPTGANYGYTF.

The chain uses TRBV5-5 and TRBJ2-1; 7 positions agree with TRBD2. The V segment lost 7 bases and the J segment 2 bases; nucleotides outside the gene matches: 9. Germline CDR1 reads SGHKS; CDR2 reads YYEKEE (reference sequence). The CDR3 loop spans 15 amino acids. In nucleotides, the CDR3 is TGTGCCAGCGGGGGAGGGACGGCCGCCTACAATGAGCAGTTCTTC. It translates to CASGGGTAAYNEQFF. The whole variable domain, filled in from reference TRBV5-5 and TRBJ2-1, reads DAGVTQSPTHLIKTRGQQVTLRCSPISGHKSVSWYQQVLGQGPQFIFQYYEKEERGRGNFPDRFSARQFPNYSSELNVNALLLGDSALYLCASGGGTAAYNEQFFGPGTRLTVL.

The V call is TRBV6-5, the J call TRBJ2-7, with D tentatively TRBD2 (5 bases). V was cut by 1 base and J by 5 bases, with 18 bases left in between. In germline, CDR1 is MNHEY, CDR2 SVGAGI. The CDR3 totals 16 residues. The CDR3 DNA sequence: TGTGCCAGCAGTTACTTTCCGACTACCCGATCGAACGAGCAGTACTTC. This encodes CASSYFPTTRSNEQYF.

The chain is built from TRBV7-2 and TRBJ1-4; D unclear. V dropped 8 bases and J dropped 0 bases, with 13 bases sitting between them. The germline V gene encodes CDR1 SGHTA and CDR2 FQGNSA. The CDR3 runs to 15 residues. CDR3 sequence (DNA): TGTGCCAGCGCCCTGGGGTGGGCAACTAATGAAAAACTGTTTTTT. Amino acid sequence: CASALGWATNEKLFF.

The CDR3 here is CASSYSSGGTDTQYF. For the CDR3, the DNA is TGTGCCAGCAGTTACTCGTCAGGGGGTACGGATACGCAGTATTTT. The genes are TRBV6-5 and TRBJ2-3; 7 positions agree with TRBD1. After removal of 0 bases from V and 6 bases from J, the junction contained 6 bases not matched to a gene. Germline V gene data show CDR1 as MNHEY and CDR2 as SVGAGI. This CDR3 has 15 residues.

This chain joins TRBV9 and TRBJ2-3; D perhaps matches TRBD2 (5 bases). CDR3 length equals 12 residues. In germline, CDR1 is SGDLS, CDR2 YYNGEE. Trimming stripped 3 bases from V and 8 bases from J, with 10 bases between. This chain's CDR3 is CASSAPEGTQYF. For the CDR3, the DNA is TGTGCCAGCAGCGCTCCCGAGGGTACGCAGTATTTT. Filled out from reference TRBV9 and TRBJ2-3, the complete variable domain reads DSGVTQTPKHLITATGQRVTLRCSPRSGDLSVYWYQQSLDQGLQFLIQYYNGEERAKGNILERFSAQQFPDLHSELNLSSLELGDSALYFCASSAPEGTQYFGPGTRLTVL.

The V call is TRBV7-2, the J call TRBJ2-7; no firm D call. The V gene lost 4 bases and the J gene lost 7 bases, with 17 bases spanning the gap. This CDR3 contains 14 residues. Germline V gene lookup returns CDR1 SGHTA and CDR2 FQGNSA. The CDR3 is CASSSPQGIREQYF. DNA of the CDR3: TGTGCCAGCAGCTCCCCCCAAGGGATCAGGGAGCAGTACTTC.

This rearrangement joins TRBV19 to TRBJ1-2; 11 positions match TRBD1. Germline assignment: CDR1 LNHDA and CDR2 SQIVND (reference sequence). V lost 3 bases, J lost 8 bases, and 11 bases stayed unmatched. CDR3 length: 16 residues. This CDR3 reads CASSIPPGQGALGYTF. As DNA, the CDR3 is TGTGCCAGTAGTATCCCCCCCGGACAGGGGGCGTTGGGCTACACCTTC. Variable domain in full (rest from reference TRBV19 and TRBJ1-2): DGGITQSPKYLFRKEGQNVTLSCEQNLNHDAMYWYRQDPGQGLRLIYYSQIVNDFQKGDIAEGYSVSREKKESFPLTVTSAQKNPTAFYLCASSIPPGQGALGYTFGSGTRLTVV.

A single count supports this clone. V usage is TRBV3-1 (or the pseudogene TRBV3-2) and J usage is TRBJ1-1; D is undetermined. This CDR3 is 16 amino acids long. The V gene lost 4 bases and the J gene lost 1 base, with 16 bases spanning the gap. Germline V lookup: CDR1 LGHDT, CDR2 YNNKEL (reference sequence). CDR3 protein: CASSPLIKGQNTEAFF. CDR3 nucleotides: TGTGCCAGCAGCCCGTTAATAAAAGGCCAGAACACTGAAGCTTTCTTT.

The sample holds a few counts of this clone. J is TRBJ1-1 and V is TRBV19; D is ambiguous. CDR1 is LNHDA and CDR2 is SQIVND in the germline V gene (reference sequence). CDR3 length: 17 amino acids. The V gene lost 3 bases and the J gene lost 1 base, with 18 bases spanning the gap. In DNA form, the CDR3 reads TGTGCCAGTAGTATGTTCCGGGCCACCCGAACGAACACTGAAGCTTTCTTT. It codes for CASSMFRATRTNTEAFF.

The chain joins TRBV6-2 or TRBV6-3 to TRBJ2-3, with 9 bases matching TRBD2. Germline V gene sequence: CDR1 MNHEY, CDR2 SVGEGT. The CDR3 spans 15 residues. With 6 bases clipped from V and 3 bases from J, the junction kept 7 bases outside the gene matches. As DNA, the CDR3 is TGTGCCAGCAGCGCGGGCGGGAGGGAGACAGATACGCAGTATTTT. Its translation is CASSAGGRETDTQYF.

The CDR3 loop reads CSVDTRVLNSSGSPGYEQFF. DNA of the CDR3: TGCAGCGTTGATACCAGGGTCCTTAATTCCAGCGGGAGCCCCGGCTATGAGCAGTTCTTC. This rearrangement joins TRBV29-1 to TRBJ2-1; 8 bases line up with TRBD2. The germline CDR1 and CDR2 sequences are SQVTM and ANQGSEA. J gave up 8 bases and V 3 bases, and 27 bases lay outside the gene matches. The CDR3 is 20 amino acids.

The chain combines TRBV7-2 with TRBJ1-4; D unresolved. Germline V CDR1 and CDR2: SGHTA, FQGNSA. The CDR3 consists of 16 residues. V was shortened by 1 base and J by 4 bases, with 13 bases between the two germline ends. The CDR3 is CASSLDGVNNNEKLFF. CDR3 nucleotide sequence: TGTGCCAGCAGCTTAGACGGCGTAAACAATAATGAAAAACTGTTTTTT.

The rearrangement uses TRBV13 and TRBJ1-2, with a possible D match to TRBD1 (5 bases). Germline CDR1 reads PRHDT; CDR2 reads FYEKMQ (reference sequence). The CDR3 loop spans 18 amino acids. The V end was cut by 4 bases, the J end by 0 bases, with 21 bases between. The DNA of the CDR3 is TGTGCCAGCAGCTCGCCTAGGTGGGGGGGACCCACTAACTATGGCTACACCTTC. Protein: CASSSPRWGGPTNYGYTF. Supplemented by reference TRBV13 and TRBJ1-2, the full variable domain reads AAGVIQSPRHLIKEKRETATLKCYPIPRHDTVYWYQQGPGQDPQFLISFYEKMQSDKGSIPDRFSAQQFSDYHSELNMSSLELGDSALYFCASSSPRWGGPTNYGYTFGSGTRLTVV.

This clone has a handful of counts. The chain uses TRBV6-4 and TRBJ2-3, with 12 bases that match TRBD1. The CDR3 has 16 residues. Trimming removed 0 bases from V and 8 bases from J; junction bases left unmatched: 6. Germline V CDR1 and CDR2: MRHNA, SNTAGT. DNA for the CDR3: TGTGCCAGCAGTGACTCGGGACAGGGGGCAACTGGTACGCAGTATTTT. As protein: CASSDSGQGATGTQYF.

This chain joins TRBV11-2 and TRBJ2-1; TRBD2 matches 11 bases. The germline V gene has CDR1 SGHAT and CDR2 FQNNGV. The length of the CDR3 is 15 residues. The ends lost 5 bases at V and 7 bases at J; junction bases unmatched: 7. CDR3 region: CASSAGLAEGNEQFF. The DNA of the CDR3 is TGTGCCAGCAGCGCGGGACTAGCGGAGGGGAATGAGCAGTTCTTC. Complete variable domain (other parts from reference TRBV11-2 and TRBJ2-1): EAGVAQSPRYKIIEKRQSVAFWCNPISGHATLYWYQQILGQGPKLLIQFQNNGVVDDSQLPKDRFSAERLKGVDSTLKIQPAKLEDSAVYLCASSAGLAEGNEQFFGPGTRLTVL.

This rearrangement joins TRBV6-1 to TRBJ1-1; 9 bases line up with TRBD1. Germline lookup yields CDR1 MNHNS and CDR2 SASEGT. J lost 4 bases, V lost 1 base, and 4 bases had no gene match. This CDR3 spans 15 amino acids. This chain's CDR3 is CASSEVAGQGTEAFF. The CDR3 bases are TGTGCCAGCAGTGAAGTAGCGGGACAGGGCACTGAAGCTTTCTTT.